This T cell receptor (beta chain) is drawn from a study of blood T cell repertoires in COVID-19. The V segment lost 0 bases and the J segment 1 base; nucleotides outside the gene matches: 3. The CDR3 is 15 amino acids. CDR1 is WSHSY and CDR2 is SAAADI in the germline V gene. Using immunoSEQ multiplex PCR, the repertoire was profiled, and TCRdb retains in-frame clones only, with some absent. The sample records fewer than 90,000 clones, about 88% being singletons. Input material: peripheral blood. This clonotype was obtained from a human donor in a cohort sampled during active COVID-19. This chain links TRBV10-2 with TRBJ2-7; 7 nucleotides match TRBD2. Here the CDR3 DNA reads TGCGCCAGCAGTGAGTCGTGGGGGGGATCCTACGAGCAGTACTTC. Amino acid sequence: CASSESWGGSYEQYF.